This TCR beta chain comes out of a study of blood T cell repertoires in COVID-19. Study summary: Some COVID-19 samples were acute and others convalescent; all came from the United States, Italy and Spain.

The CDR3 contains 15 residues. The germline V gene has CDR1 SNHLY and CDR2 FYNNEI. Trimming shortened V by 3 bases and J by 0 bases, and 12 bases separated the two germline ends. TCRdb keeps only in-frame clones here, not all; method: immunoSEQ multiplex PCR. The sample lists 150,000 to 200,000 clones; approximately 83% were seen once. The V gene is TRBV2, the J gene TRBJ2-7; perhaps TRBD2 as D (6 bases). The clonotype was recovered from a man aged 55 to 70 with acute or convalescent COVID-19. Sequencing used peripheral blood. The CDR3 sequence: CASSERAGSSYEQYF. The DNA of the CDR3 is TGTGCCAGCAGTGAGAGGGCGGGGAGCTCCTACGAGCAGTACTTC.